Listed here are 10 T cell receptor beta chains from one sample, sequenced in a study of cytomegalovirus exposure and HLA in healthy donors. TCRdb keeps only in-frame clones here, not all; method: immunoSEQ multiplex PCR. Among around 130,000 clones listed, nearly 90% were seen once. Sequencing was done on a sample of PBMCs. These receptors were taken from a man younger than 40 in good health and CMV-seronegative.

V gene TRBV28 combines with J gene TRBJ2-5; possible D gene TRBD1, 5 bases. CDR3 length: 15 residues. Trimming cost V 5 bases and J 1 base, with 14 bases left between them. Germline V lookup: CDR1 MDHEN, CDR2 SYDVKM. CDR3 sequence (DNA): TGTGCCAGCAGTAGGGGCGCAGGGCTCCAAGAGACCCAGTACTTC. Translated: CASSRGAGLQETQYF.

The chain has TRBV5-4 and TRBJ2-2; the match to TRBD2 covers 8 bases. This CDR3 has 15 residues. Germline lookup yields CDR1 SGHNT and CDR2 YYREEE (reference sequence). Germline trimming cut 2 bases from V and 6 bases from J; bases unmatched to any gene: 6. The CDR3 DNA reads as TGTGCCAGCAGCTTATTCAGCGGGGGTGCCGGGGAGCTGTTTTTT. Residues: CASSLFSGGAGELFF.

V usage is TRBV4-1 and J usage is TRBJ2-1; tentative D call: TRBD1 (5 bases). Trimming removed 3 bases from V and 3 bases from J, with 15 bases in between. Germline assignment: CDR1 MGHRA and CDR2 YSYEKL. The CDR3 is 16 amino acids. In DNA, the CDR3 is TGCGCCAGCAGCCACCCGACAGTTCGCGGCTACAATGAGCAGTTCTTC. Translation: CASSHPTVRGYNEQFF.

The V gene is TRBV9, the J gene TRBJ2-7; the D gene is possibly TRBD1 (6 bases). The CDR3 is 16 amino acids. CDR1 and CDR2 from the germline V gene are SGDLS and YYNGEE. V was cut by 6 bases and J by 3 bases, with 22 bases left in between. CDR3 protein: CASTLSQPDRSYEQYF. The DNA of the CDR3 is TGTGCCAGCACCCTCTCACAACCTGACAGGAGCTACGAGCAGTACTTC.

This sequence joins TRBV15 and TRBJ1-6; 7 bases match TRBD1. The CDR3 length is 16 residues. Germline V gene sequence: CDR1 LNHNV, CDR2 YYDKDF (reference sequence). After removal of 0 bases from V and 6 bases from J, the junction contained 5 bases not matched to a gene. CDR3 sequence: CATSREEGAGNSPLHF. Written as DNA, the CDR3 is TGTGCCACCAGCAGAGAAGAGGGGGCGGGTAATTCACCCCTCCACTTT. Full variable domain (outside the CDR3, taken from reference TRBV15 and TRBJ1-6): DAMVIQNPRYQVTQFGKPVTLSCSQTLNHNVMYWYQQKSSQAPKLLFHYYDKDFNNEADTPDNFQSRRPNTSFCFLDIRSPGLGDTAMYLCATSREEGAGNSPLHFGNGTRLTVT.

V gene TRBV19 combines with J gene TRBJ1-1; 9 positions agree with TRBD1. Germline V lookup: CDR1 LNHDA, CDR2 SQIVND (reference sequence). The CDR3 loop spans 16 amino acids. The V gene end was trimmed by 4 bases and the J gene end by 0 bases; junction bases not matched to a gene: 6. For the CDR3, the DNA is TGTGCCAGTAGTAACCCACGGACAGGGGTGAACACTGAAGCTTTCTTT. Protein product: CASSNPRTGVNTEAFF.

The gene calls are TRBV7-6 and TRBJ2-7; 10 bases line up with TRBD1. Germline lookup yields CDR1 SGHVS and CDR2 FNYEAQ. V was pared by 4 bases and J by 0 bases, with 3 bases of the junction left unmatched. This CDR3 has 15 amino acids. CDR3 nucleotides: TGTGCCAGCAGCTCAGGGACAGGGGACTCCTACGAGCAGTACTTC. This sequence encodes CASSSGTGDSYEQYF. The full variable domain, in which reference TRBV7-6 and TRBJ2-7 provide the parts outside the CDR3, is GAGVSQSPRYKVTKRGQDVALRCDPISGHVSLYWYRQALGQGPEFLTYFNYEAQQDKSGLPNDRFSAERPEGSISTLTIQRTEQRDSAMYRCASSSGTGDSYEQYFGPGTRLTVT.

The chain couples TRBV7-9 to TRBJ1-5; D is unclear. The germline CDR1 and CDR2 sequences are SEHNR and FQNEAQ (reference sequence). The CDR3 sequence is 13 residues long. V lost 1 base and J 5 bases, leaving 6 bases between the germline ends. The CDR3 region has the DNA TGTGCCAGCAGCTTAGACAGCTATCAGCCCCAGCATTTT. Encoded protein: CASSLDSYQPQHF.

This clone was seen a handful of times. The gene calls are TRBV27 and TRBJ2-3; 7 positions match TRBD2. Looked up from germline, CDR1 is MNHEY and CDR2 is SMNVEV (reference sequence). The trim removed 8 bases at V and 0 bases at J, leaving 5 bases unmatched. The CDR3 extends over 14 amino acids. Written as DNA, the CDR3 is TGTGCCAGCGGTCAGGGACTAAGCACAGATACGCAGTATTTT. Its protein product is CASGQGLSTDTQYF.

In this sample, this clone turned up once. The chain has TRBV27 and TRBJ2-3; 11 nucleotides line up with TRBD1. CDR1 is MNHEY and CDR2 is SMNVEV in the germline V gene (reference sequence). V was clipped by 4 bases and J by 2 bases; unmatched bases: 5. This CDR3 is built from 16 residues. CDR3 DNA sequence: TGTGCCAGCAGTTCCGGGGACAGGGGGAACACAGATACGCAGTATTTT. It codes for CASSSGDRGNTDTQYF.